The 15 T cell receptor beta chains below all came from one sample that was sequenced in a study of cytomegalovirus exposure and HLA in healthy donors. 60 Vbeta and 13 Jbeta primers were used in PCR. The method was immunoSEQ multiplex PCR; TCRdb's version includes in-frame clones alone and lacks a portion of them. Among 93,000 or so clones listed, around 65% were seen once. The material sequenced was PBMCs. These receptors came from a woman aged 50 to 60 in good health and CMV-seronegative.

This chain joins TRBV28 and TRBJ1-2; 7 bases match TRBD1. Losses at the gene ends were 8 bases for V and 6 bases for J; bases not matched to a gene: 9. This CDR3 is built from 13 residues. From germline, CDR1 is MDHEN and CDR2 SYDVKM. CDR3 DNA sequence: TGTGCCAGCGAGCGGACAGGTTTAAATGGCTACACCTTC. It codes for CASERTGLNGYTF.

The chain recombines TRBV27 with TRBJ1-2; D gene ambiguous. There are 15 residues in the CDR3. Trimming removed 5 bases at V and 4 bases at J, with 17 bases between. The germline V gene has CDR1 MNHEY and CDR2 SMNVEV (reference sequence). CDR3 sequence (DNA): TGTGCCAGCAGTCCGACTGGCGAGGCTGGCTATGGCTACACCTTC. This encodes CASSPTGEAGYGYTF.

The count of this clone is one. This chain uses TRBV18 with TRBJ2-7; 8 bases fit TRBD1. Germline V gene lookup returns CDR1 KGHSH and CDR2 LQKENI. The CDR3 runs to 16 residues. J was trimmed by 2 bases and V by 3 bases; bases with no gene match: 9. The CDR3 coding sequence is TGTGCCAGCTCACCTTCCACCGGGACAGGAACCTACGAGCAGTACTTC. It is translated as CASSPSTGTGTYEQYF. The full variable domain, in which reference TRBV18 and TRBJ2-7 provide the parts outside the CDR3, is NAGVMQNPRHLVRRRGQEARLRCSPMKGHSHVYWYRQLPEEGLKFMVYLQKENIIDESGMPKERFSAEFPKEGPSILRIQQVVRGDSAAYFCASSPSTGTGTYEQYFGPGTRLTVT.

This chain uses TRBV7-9 with TRBJ2-3, with 12 positions matching TRBD2. The CDR3 has 15 residues. CDR1 is SEHNR, CDR2 FQNEAQ, per germline (reference sequence). Trimming at V came to 6 bases and at J to 6 bases, leaving 7 bases not matched to a gene. The CDR3 DNA reads as TGTGCCAGCAGAGAGACTAGCGGGAGAAGGGATACGCAGTATTTT. Translated, it gives CASRETSGRRDTQYF.

The rearrangement links TRBV4-1 to TRBJ2-7; no firm D call. The CDR3 sequence is 15 residues long. Trimming stripped 1 base from V and 4 bases from J, with 14 bases between. Germline loops: CDR1 MGHRA, CDR2 YSYEKL. The CDR3 here is CASSQVSSSSYEQYF. The DNA of the CDR3 is TGCGCCAGCAGCCAAGTAAGCTCCTCTTCATACGAGCAGTACTTC.

The gene calls are TRBV11-2 and TRBJ2-2, with D perhaps TRBD2 (6 bases). Trimming stripped 6 bases from V and 4 bases from J, with 18 bases between. This CDR3 is built from 16 residues. Germline CDR1 and CDR2: SGHAT and FQNNGV. The CDR3 is CASSSIRGAGTGELFF. As DNA, the CDR3 is TGTGCCAGCAGTTCAATTCGCGGGGCAGGCACCGGGGAGCTGTTTTTT.

The chain carries TRBV19 and TRBJ1-4; 8 bases match TRBD1. V was pared by 9 bases and J by 7 bases, with 7 bases of the junction left unmatched. The CDR3 runs 13 residues. Germline V gives CDR1 LNHDA, CDR2 SQIVND (reference sequence). CDR3 protein: CASRQGSGEKLFF. Written as DNA, the CDR3 is TGTGCCAGCAGACAGGGGTCGGGTGAAAAACTGTTTTTT.

The gene calls are TRBV30 and TRBJ2-7; D possibly corresponds to TRBD2 (5 bases). The CDR3 contains 11 residues. With 2 bases removed from V and 7 bases from J, the gap between germline ends came to 9 bases. CDR1 GTSNPN and CDR2 SVGIG come from the germline V gene (reference sequence). CDR3 in DNA: TGTGCCTGGAGTCCAGGAGGAGAGCAGTACTTC. Translated: CAWSPGGEQYF.

V gene TRBV11-2 combines with J gene TRBJ1-2; D is undetermined. Trimming took 1 base from V and 0 from J, leaving 9 bases between them. This CDR3 has 15 residues. Per germline, CDR1 SGHAT and CDR2 FQNNGV. The CDR3 here is CASSLGAGTNYGYTF. The DNA of the CDR3 is TGTGCCAGCAGCTTAGGGGCGGGAACTAACTATGGCTACACCTTC. The full variable domain, in which reference TRBV11-2 and TRBJ1-2 provide the parts outside the CDR3, is EAGVAQSPRYKIIEKRQSVAFWCNPISGHATLYWYQQILGQGPKLLIQFQNNGVVDDSQLPKDRFSAERLKGVDSTLKIQPAKLEDSAVYLCASSLGAGTNYGYTFGSGTRLTVV.

In its sample, this clone was seen a few times. CDR3 DNA: TGTGCCAGCAGCTTATTTTCAGAGGGCGCCTTACAGTTAGCTTTCTTT. It is translated as CASSLFSEGALQLAFF. The rearrangement links TRBV11-2 to TRBJ1-1; no definite D call. The V gene's germline CDR1 is SGHAT and CDR2 FQNNGV. The CDR3 totals 16 residues. Trimming took off 2 bases at V and 10 bases at J, with 23 bases between the two ends.

V gene TRBV19 combines with J gene TRBJ1-5, with a possible D match to TRBD1 (6 bases). CDR1 is LNHDA, CDR2 SQIVND, per germline (reference sequence). V dropped 6 bases and J dropped 4 bases, with 19 bases sitting between them. CDR3 length: 16 amino acids. CDR3 region: CASSGTQGKLNQPQHF. CDR3 coding DNA: TGTGCCAGTAGCGGGACACAGGGAAAATTAAATCAGCCCCAGCATTTT.

The chain links TRBV6-1 to TRBJ1-4; D gene uncertain. Trimming removed 6 bases from V and 0 bases from J, with 11 bases in between. Looked up from germline, CDR1 is MNHNS and CDR2 is SASEGT. CDR3 length equals 15 residues. The CDR3 coding sequence is TGTGCCAGCAGCCCTAACCTTGCAACTAATGAAAAACTGTTTTTT. Translating it yields CASSPNLATNEKLFF.

The chain carries TRBV5-6 and TRBJ1-3, with TRBD1 as a possible D gene (6 bases). CDR3 length: 15 amino acids. Germline loops: CDR1 SGHDT, CDR2 YYEEEE. V was shortened by 0 bases and J by 1 base, with 8 bases between the two germline ends. The CDR3 bases are TGTGCCAGCAGCTTGGAACAGGGATCTGGAAACACCATATATTTT. It specifies CASSLEQGSGNTIYF. Supplemented by reference TRBV5-6 and TRBJ1-3, the full variable domain reads DAGVTQSPTHLIKTRGQQVTLRCSPKSGHDTVSWYQQALGQGPQFIFQYYEEEERQRGNFPDRFSGHQFPNYSSELNVNALLLGDSALYLCASSLEQGSGNTIYFGEGSWLTVV.

This clone was detected a few times. The V and J genes are TRBV27 and TRBJ2-7; TRBD1 matches at 9 bases. Trimming took 6 bases from V and 3 from J; bases not matched to a gene: 9. The germline CDR1 and CDR2 sequences are MNHEY and SMNVEV (reference sequence). The CDR3 contains 15 residues. CDR3 region: CASRPWGQGGYEQYF. For the CDR3, the DNA is TGTGCCAGCAGGCCATGGGGACAGGGAGGCTACGAGCAGTACTTC.

This chain connects TRBV4-1 to TRBJ2-5, with a tentative D call TRBD1 (6 bases). Trimming pared 0 bases from V and 5 bases from J, leaving 19 bases between. CDR1 MGHRA and CDR2 YSYEKL come from the germline V gene. This CDR3 has 17 residues. The CDR3 sequence: CASSQDRTPGVWETQYF. The CDR3 DNA is TGCGCCAGCAGCCAAGATCGGACACCAGGGGTTTGGGAGACCCAGTACTTC.